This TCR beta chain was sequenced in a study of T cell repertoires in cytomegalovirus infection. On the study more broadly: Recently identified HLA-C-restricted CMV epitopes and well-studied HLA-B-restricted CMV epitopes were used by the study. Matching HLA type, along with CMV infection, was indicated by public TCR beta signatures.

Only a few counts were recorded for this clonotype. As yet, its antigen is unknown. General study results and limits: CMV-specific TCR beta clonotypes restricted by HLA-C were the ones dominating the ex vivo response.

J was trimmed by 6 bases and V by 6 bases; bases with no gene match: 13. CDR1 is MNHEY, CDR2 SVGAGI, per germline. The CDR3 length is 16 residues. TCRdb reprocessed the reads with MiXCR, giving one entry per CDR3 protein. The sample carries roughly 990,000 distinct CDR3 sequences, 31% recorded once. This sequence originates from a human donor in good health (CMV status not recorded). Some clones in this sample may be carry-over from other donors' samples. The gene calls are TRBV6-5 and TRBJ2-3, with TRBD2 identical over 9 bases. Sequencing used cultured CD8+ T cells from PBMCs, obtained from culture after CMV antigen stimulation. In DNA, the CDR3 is TGTGCCAGCAGGGGACCGGCGGGGGGGCCCCCGGATACGCAGTATTTT. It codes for CASRGPAGGPPDTQYF.